This T cell receptor beta chain was recovered during a study of molecular identifiers for immune sequencing clone quantification. Points from the study as a whole: Clones that exceeded 20 RNA copies held over 98% of effector molecules, yet under 1% in naive cells.

The CDR3 is 11 residues long. Deletions cut 0 bases from V and 9 bases from J, with 4 bases between. Germline-derived CDR1 and CDR2 are LGHDT and YNNKEL (reference sequence). Library preparation followed earlier protocols using designated TCR primers. TCRdb reprocessed the PCR reads with MiXCR, giving one entry per CDR3 protein. The sample lists over 600,000 distinct CDR3 sequences; 20% were seen once. CD8+CD4-CCR7+CD45RA+ cells were sorted as naive CD8 T cells. Turning to this clonotype: Its antigen is unknown. A read error may be the cause here, since a much bigger clone is one base away. This CDR3 is missing its conserved last phenylalanine or tryptophan, likely due to a read error.

The TCR comes from a human donor in good health. Some libraries in this study had Jurkat cell RNA spiked in. Sequencing input: naive CD8+ T cells from blood, with Jurkat cell RNA spiked in. As for subset: FACS-sorted CD8+CD4-CCR7+CD45RA+ naive T cells. The rearrangement links TRBV3-1 to TRBJ2-3, with D hard to call. CDR3 coding DNA: TGTGCCAGCAGCCAAGATATCACGCAGTATCTT. This translates into CASSQDITQYL.